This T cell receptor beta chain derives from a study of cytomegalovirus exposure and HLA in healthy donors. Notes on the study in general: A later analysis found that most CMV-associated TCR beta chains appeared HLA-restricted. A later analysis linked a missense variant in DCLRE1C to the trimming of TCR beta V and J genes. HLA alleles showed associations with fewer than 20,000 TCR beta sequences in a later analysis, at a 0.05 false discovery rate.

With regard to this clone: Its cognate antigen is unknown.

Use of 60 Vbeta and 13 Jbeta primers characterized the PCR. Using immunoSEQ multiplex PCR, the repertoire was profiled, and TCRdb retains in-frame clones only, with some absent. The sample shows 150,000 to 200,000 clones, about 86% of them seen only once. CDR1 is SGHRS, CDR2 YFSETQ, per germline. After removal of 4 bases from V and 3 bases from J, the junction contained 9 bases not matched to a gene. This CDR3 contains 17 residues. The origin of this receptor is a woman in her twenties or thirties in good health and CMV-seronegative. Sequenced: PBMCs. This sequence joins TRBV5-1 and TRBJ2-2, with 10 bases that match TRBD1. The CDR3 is CASSPRQGAGDTGELFF. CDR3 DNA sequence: TGCGCCAGCAGCCCTCGACAGGGGGCCGGGGACACCGGGGAGCTGTTTTTT.